Shown below are 14 T cell receptor beta chains from a single sample sequenced in a study of T cells after yellow fever vaccination. Via MiXCR, TCRdb re-called the 5' RACE reads, giving one row per CDR3 protein. Of 160,000 or so distinct CDR3 sequences in the sample, 5.5% to 7.5% were seen once. This material consisted of CD4+ T cells sorted from PBMCs, taken 5 days after the first yellow fever vaccination. The origin of the receptors is a man between 18 and 35 years old who received the YFV17D yellow fever vaccine.

This rearrangement joins TRBV7-2 to TRBJ2-5, with 11 bases matching TRBD2. J was trimmed by 1 base and V by 11 bases; bases with no gene match: 3. In germline, CDR1 is SGHTA, CDR2 FQGNSA. The CDR3 consists of 13 residues. The CDR3 sequence is CAGSGGAQETQYF. CDR3 bases: TGTGCCGGTAGCGGGGGGGCCCAAGAGACCCAGTACTTC.

This clonotype turned up a few times. This chain joins TRBV5-1 and TRBJ1-6, with TRBD1 matching 9 bases. CDR1 and CDR2 (germline): SGHRS, YFSETQ. The CDR3 is 15 amino acids. Trimming cost V 0 bases and J 9 bases; bases outside gene matches: 4. The CDR3 DNA reads as TGCGCCAGCAGCTTGGACCTGGACAGGGGTTCACCCCTCCACTTT. As protein: CASSLDLDRGSPLHF. The whole variable domain, remainder taken from reference TRBV5-1 and TRBJ1-6, is KAGVTQTPRYLIKTRGQQVTLSCSPISGHRSVSWYQQTPGQGLQFLFEYFSETQRNKGNFPGRFSGRQFSNSRSEMNVSTLELGDSALYLCASSLDLDRGSPLHFGNGTRLTVT.

This sequence joins TRBV5-1 and TRBJ1-1; D call uncertain. The CDR3 loop spans 14 amino acids. Trimming took 0 bases from V and 6 from J, leaving 12 bases between them. The V gene's germline CDR1 is SGHRS and CDR2 YFSETQ. The CDR3 is CASSLVIGRAEAFF. CDR3 DNA: TGCGCCAGCAGCTTGGTTATAGGGAGAGCTGAAGCTTTCTTT.

This clonotype was detected ten times or more. The chain links TRBV27 to TRBJ2-2, with TRBD2 as a possible D gene (5 bases). CDR1 and CDR2 from the germline V gene are MNHEY and SMNVEV (reference sequence). V lost 6 bases and J 6 bases, leaving 17 bases between the germline ends. The CDR3 is made up of 15 amino acids. DNA of the CDR3: TGTGCCAGCAGCTTCACCTCCGGGGTCGCCGGGGAGCTGTTTTTT. Translation gives CASSFTSGVAGELFF.

This clonotype has ten or more counts. J is TRBJ2-1 and V is TRBV12-3 or TRBV12-4; 8 nucleotides match TRBD2. This CDR3 contains 13 residues. Trimming took 8 bases from V and 9 from J; bases not matched to a gene: 9. The CDR3, as DNA: TGTGCCAGCTCCCCGGGGGGGTCTATTGAGCAGTTCTTC. Amino acids: CASSPGGSIEQFF.

This clonotype was seen at least ten times. The chain links TRBV6-2 or TRBV6-3 to TRBJ2-7; maybe TRBD2 (5 bases). This CDR3 region has 13 residues. In germline, CDR1 is MNHEY, CDR2 SVGEGT. V was cut by 0 bases and J by 7 bases, with 10 bases left in between. The CDR3 region is CASSYSGNREQYV. The CDR3 nucleotides are TGTGCCAGCAGTTACTCCGGGAATAGGGAGCAGTACGTC.

This clonotype was seen only a few times. V is TRBV7-9 and J is TRBJ2-5, with D hard to call. The germline V gene has CDR1 SEHNR and CDR2 FQNEAQ (reference sequence). The CDR3 has 15 residues. Trimming removed 5 bases at V and 0 bases at J, with 13 bases between. The CDR3 DNA reads TGTGCCAGCAGCCCTGCGACGTGGTACCAAGAGACCCAGTACTTC. Encoded protein: CASSPATWYQETQYF.

Of note for this clonotype: One end of the junction fails to match germline, which may point to a read error. The gene calls are TRBV6-1 and TRBJ1-1; no reliable D call. Germline loops: CDR1 MNHNS, CDR2 SASEGT. The CDR3 sequence is 12 residues long. The DNA for the CDR3 is TGTGCCAGCACTGAATCCGGTTCTGAAGCTTTCTTT. Its protein is CASTESGSEAFF.

The table lists this clonotype with many counts. The chain couples TRBV5-1 to TRBJ1-1; the D is unclear. The germline V gene encodes CDR1 SGHRS and CDR2 YFSETQ. The CDR3 totals 15 residues. The germline V and J ends were trimmed by 5 bases and 1 base, with 15 bases remaining between them. CDR3 sequence (DNA): TGCGCCAGCAGGCGTATAGAGCTTGGGAACACTGAAGCTTTCTTT. It specifies CASRRIELGNTEAFF.

V usage is TRBV5-6 and J usage is TRBJ2-2; D gene unclear. Germline lookup yields CDR1 SGHDT and CDR2 YYEEEE. CDR3 size: 16 residues. The ends were cut back, 1 base at V and 6 bases at J, with 16 bases in the middle. Here the CDR3 reads CASSLLLPAVAGELFF. The CDR3 DNA reads TGTGCCAGCAGCTTGTTGCTACCCGCGGTAGCCGGGGAGCTGTTTTTT.

This clonotype appeared many times. The CDR3 nucleotides read TGCGCCAGCAGCTTGGGGAAGTTGTCGGCGTTGGGCTGGTTCTTC. This codes for CASSLGKLSALGWFF. The genes are TRBV5-1 and TRBJ2-1; D unresolved. This CDR3 spans 15 amino acids. The germline V gene encodes CDR1 SGHRS and CDR2 YFSETQ. Between the trimmed V and J ends, which lost 0 bases and 15 bases, there was a span of 22 bases.

This clonotype occurred many times. V is TRBV7-3 and J is TRBJ2-5; 9 nucleotides align to TRBD1. The CDR3 is made up of 15 amino acids. The V gene's germline CDR1 is SGHTA and CDR2 FQGTGA. V lost 2 bases to trimming and J lost 4 bases; unmatched junction nucleotides: 5. CDR3 loop: CASSLAGQGPETQYF. In DNA, the CDR3 is TGTGCCAGCAGCTTAGCGGGACAGGGCCCAGAGACCCAGTACTTC.

This clonotype was seen a handful of times. The chain joins TRBV6-1 to TRBJ1-1; D is uncertain. The CDR3 loop spans 13 amino acids. The V gene's germline CDR1 is MNHNS and CDR2 SASEGT. The ends were cut back, 7 bases at V and 0 bases at J, with 9 bases in the middle. The DNA of the CDR3 is TGTGCCAGCAACCCAGACTTGAACACTGAAGCTTTCTTT. Its protein is CASNPDLNTEAFF.

This clonotype was counted many times. This sequence joins TRBV7-3 and TRBJ2-7, with 7 bases matching TRBD1. The CDR3 has 13 residues. V gave up 5 bases and J gave up 6 bases; unmatched junction bases: 7. CDR1 is SGHTA and CDR2 is FQGTGA in the germline V gene. This chain's CDR3 is CASSAQQGTEQYV. DNA for the CDR3: TGTGCCAGCAGCGCCCAACAGGGGACCGAGCAGTACGTC.